One sample yielded the 27 T cell receptor beta chains listed below, sequenced in a study of blood T cell repertoires in COVID-19. Sequencing used immunoSEQ multiplex PCR; TCRdb keeps in-frame clones, though not all of them. The table shows more than 95,000 clones, with 84% occurring only once. The source material was peripheral blood. Every receptor here comes from a human donor in a cohort sampled during active or convalescent COVID-19.

This chain joins TRBV7-3 and TRBJ1-1; 10 bases agree with TRBD1. The germline gives CDR1 SGHTA, CDR2 FQGTGA. V dropped 6 bases and J dropped 4; count of bases not matched to a gene: 11. The length of the CDR3 is 16 residues. CDR3 protein: CASRPGQGREGTEAFF. The CDR3 region has the DNA TGTGCCAGCAGGCCGGGACAGGGGCGGGAAGGCACTGAAGCTTTCTTT.

The V gene is TRBV11-1, the J gene TRBJ2-7; weak D call: TRBD2 (6 bases). V lost 2 bases and J lost 5, with 13 bases in between. The CDR3 spans 14 residues. The V gene's germline CDR1 is SGHAT and CDR2 FQDESV (reference sequence). The CDR3 here is CASSLQPGGNEQYF. The CDR3 nucleotides read TGTGCCAGCAGCTTACAGCCCGGAGGGAACGAGCAGTACTTC. Full variable domain (missing parts from reference TRBV11-1 and TRBJ2-7): EAEVAQSPRYKITEKSQAVAFWCDPISGHATLYWYRQILGQGPELLVQFQDESVVDDSQLPKDRFSAERLKGVDSTLKIQPAELGDSAMYLCASSLQPGGNEQYFGPGTRLTVT.

This clone has just a few counts. This chain connects TRBV7-9 to TRBJ2-1, with 7 bases fitting TRBD2. Trimming cost V 5 bases and J 4 bases; bases outside gene matches: 8. The CDR3 covers 15 residues. Germline V gene data show CDR1 as SEHNR and CDR2 as FQNEAQ (reference sequence). The CDR3 DNA is TGTGCCAGCAGCCCACTATGGGACTATTACAATGAGCAGTTCTTC. This translates into CASSPLWDYYNEQFF.

The chain has TRBV29-1 and TRBJ2-2; tentative D call: TRBD1 (5 bases). Germline V CDR1 and CDR2: SQVTM, ANQGSEA. The CDR3 sequence is 16 residues long. The V end lost 6 bases, the J end lost 1 base, and 18 bases lay between the germline ends. CDR3 coding DNA: TGCAGCGTCAAAAGTAGGGGATTAGGGAACACCGGGGAGCTGTTTTTT. As protein: CSVKSRGLGNTGELFF.

This clone was found once. This rearrangement joins TRBV29-1 to TRBJ2-1, with 7 bases fitting TRBD2. The V segment lost 4 bases and the J segment 11 bases; nucleotides outside the gene matches: 8. Germline V gives CDR1 SQVTM, CDR2 ANQGSEA. There are 12 residues in the CDR3. CDR3 protein: CSVGGWGTKQFF. The CDR3 DNA reads as TGCAGCGTTGGCGGGTGGGGGACTAAGCAGTTCTTC.

The chain employs TRBV2 and TRBJ1-4; possibly TRBD1 for D (5 bases). The CDR3 consists of 14 residues. V lost 2 bases to trimming and J lost 7 bases, with 11 bases between them. Germline V lookup: CDR1 SNHLY, CDR2 FYNNEI. CDR3 DNA sequence: TGTGCCAGCAGTGAAATACAGGACGGTGAAAAACTGTTTTTT. It yields the protein CASSEIQDGEKLFF.

The chain carries TRBV2 and TRBJ2-5; maybe TRBD2 (6 bases). Germline CDR1 and CDR2: SNHLY and FYNNEI. Deletions cut 7 bases from V and 5 bases from J, with 14 bases between. This CDR3 spans 13 amino acids. The CDR3 sequence: CASTAGLGETQYF. CDR3 DNA: TGTGCCAGCACTGCGGGGCTGGGGGAGACCCAGTACTTC.

The chain employs TRBV15 and TRBJ2-5; 9 bases fit TRBD1. The CDR3 loop spans 14 amino acids. From germline, CDR1 is LNHNV and CDR2 YYDKDF (reference sequence). Trimming at V came to 3 bases and at J to 3 bases, leaving 2 bases not matched to a gene. Here the CDR3 reads CATSSRDREETQYF. DNA for the CDR3: TGTGCCACCAGCAGCCGGGACAGGGAAGAGACCCAGTACTTC.

The chain has TRBV5-1 and TRBJ2-1; 12 nucleotides agree with TRBD2. Per germline, CDR1 SGHRS and CDR2 YFSETQ. CDR3 length: 15 residues. The junction had 3 bases not matched to a gene; V was cut back by 1 base and J by 7 bases. The CDR3 DNA follows: TGCGCCAGCAGCTTGCTAACTAGCGGGGGGAATGAGCAGTTCTTC. Translated: CASSLLTSGGNEQFF. The entire variable domain, with the rest obtained from reference TRBV5-1 and TRBJ2-1, is as follows: KAGVTQTPRYLIKTRGQQVTLSCSPISGHRSVSWYQQTPGQGLQFLFEYFSETQRNKGNFPGRFSGRQFSNSRSEMNVSTLELGDSALYLCASSLLTSGGNEQFFGPGTRLTVL.

The CDR3 loop reads CASSPGIHNEQFF. In DNA form, the CDR3 reads TGTGCCAGCAGCCCAGGAATACACAATGAGCAGTTCTTC. V gene TRBV11-2 combines with J gene TRBJ2-1; no clear D. The CDR3 extends over 13 amino acids. V gave up 5 bases and J gave up 5 bases, with 10 bases separating them. Germline CDR1 SGHAT, CDR2 FQNNGV.

J is TRBJ2-3 and V is TRBV10-1, with D possibly being TRBD1 (6 bases). V was cut by 2 bases and J by 5 bases, with 8 bases left in between. This CDR3 region has 13 residues. In germline, CDR1 is WNHNN, CDR2 SYGVQD (reference sequence). The CDR3 spells CASSETGLDTQYF. CDR3 in DNA: TGCGCCAGCAGTGAGACAGGGTTAGATACGCAGTATTTT.

V is TRBV11-3 and J is TRBJ2-5; D is possibly TRBD1 (6 bases). The CDR3 is 15 residues long. Looked up from germline, CDR1 is SGHNT and CDR2 is YENEEA. The ends were cut back, 1 base at V and 4 bases at J, with 13 bases in the middle. The CDR3 here is CASSLGPVRGETQYF. The CDR3 DNA reads TGTGCCAGCAGCTTAGGCCCCGTCAGGGGAGAGACCCAGTACTTC. Full variable domain (remainder filled in from reference TRBV11-3 and TRBJ2-5): EAGVVQSPRYKIIEKKQPVAFWCNPISGHNTLYWYLQNLGQGPELLIRYENEEAVDDSQLPKDRFSAERLKGVDSTLKIQPAELGDSAVYLCASSLGPVRGETQYFGPGTRLLVL.

The genes are TRBV7-2 and TRBJ1-3, with 9 bases that match TRBD1. This CDR3 has 15 residues. Germline-derived CDR1 and CDR2 are SGHTA and FQGNSA. V lost 4 bases to trimming and J lost 0 bases; unmatched junction nucleotides: 1. The CDR3 DNA follows: TGTGCCAGCAGCTCGACAGGGGGCTCTGGAAACACCATATATTTT. The encoded protein is CASSSTGGSGNTIYF.

This chain links TRBV19 with TRBJ2-5, with 8 bases matching TRBD2. The CDR3 length is 16 residues. J was trimmed by 5 bases and V by 4 bases; bases with no gene match: 12. CDR1 is LNHDA, CDR2 SQIVND, per germline (reference sequence). The CDR3 sequence is CASSNRGGGIAETQYF. The CDR3, as DNA: TGTGCCAGTAGTAACCGCGGCGGGGGGATTGCTGAGACCCAGTACTTC.

The J gene is TRBJ2-5, the V gene TRBV18, with 7 bases identical to TRBD2. The V gene's germline CDR1 is KGHSH and CDR2 LQKENI. Unmatched junction bases numbered 1, after V lost 3 bases and J lost 0 bases. The CDR3 totals 14 residues. In DNA form, the CDR3 reads TGTGCCAGCTCACCTAGCGGGTACCAAGAGACCCAGTACTTC. The encoded protein is CASSPSGYQETQYF.

The chain couples TRBV13 to TRBJ1-1; TRBD1 matches 11 bases. From germline, CDR1 is PRHDT and CDR2 FYEKMQ (reference sequence). This CDR3 has 16 amino acids. J gave up 5 bases and V 6 bases, and 11 bases lay outside the gene matches. Here the CDR3 reads CASRRLTGTGGTEAFF. The CDR3 region has the DNA TGTGCCAGCAGGCGATTAACCGGGACAGGGGGAACTGAAGCTTTCTTT.

Written as DNA, the CDR3 is TGTGCCAGCAGCCACCCGGGGACTTTACGTCTCGTTGACACAGATACGCAGTATTTT. Protein: CASSHPGTLRLVDTDTQYF. This rearrangement joins TRBV7-2 to TRBJ2-3, with D maybe TRBD2 (6 bases). The CDR3 runs 19 residues. Germline V lookup: CDR1 SGHTA, CDR2 FQGNSA. The V end was cut by 5 bases, the J end by 2 bases, with 26 bases between.

The V call is TRBV30, the J call TRBJ2-5; D remains unclear. This CDR3 is built from 13 residues. The V end was cut by 0 bases, the J end by 2 bases, with 7 bases between. The germline V gene encodes CDR1 GTSNPN and CDR2 SVGIG (reference sequence). In DNA form, the CDR3 reads TGTGCCTGGAGTGTACTACAACAAGAGACCCAGTACTTC. Residues: CAWSVLQQETQYF.

A single count supports this clone. V usage is TRBV12-3 or TRBV12-4 and J usage is TRBJ1-5; D unresolved. CDR3 length: 13 residues. Deletions cut 6 bases from V and 9 bases from J, with 15 bases between. CDR3 protein: CASSQTGRLPQHF. CDR3 bases: TGTGCCAGCAGCCAAACCGGTCGATTGCCCCAGCATTTT.

This clone showed up just a few times. This chain uses TRBV4-1 with TRBJ1-2; D may be TRBD1 (5 bases). CDR1 is MGHRA and CDR2 is YSYEKL in the germline V gene. This CDR3 has 14 residues. V was clipped by 0 bases and J by 8 bases, with 13 bases between them. The CDR3, as DNA: TGCGCCAGCAGCCAAGATCCAGGGCCCTCGGGCTACACCTTC. This translates into CASSQDPGPSGYTF.

Turning to this clone: In the same sample, other DNA sequences code for this CDR3. Here the CDR3 reads CASSVGQGNYGYTF. Here the CDR3 DNA reads TGTGCCAGCAGCGTAGGACAGGGTAACTATGGCTACACCTTC. This chain links TRBV9 with TRBJ1-2; 7 bases agree with TRBD1. With V trimmed by 0 bases and J by 1 base, 0 bases remained unmatched. The germline V gene has CDR1 SGDLS and CDR2 YYNGEE. The CDR3 contains 14 residues.

V is TRBV2 and J is TRBJ2-7, with TRBD1 matching over 7 bases. Germline-derived CDR1 and CDR2 are SNHLY and FYNNEI. The J segment lost 2 bases and the V segment lost 8 bases, leaving 6 bases of the junction unmatched. This CDR3 has 13 residues. In nucleotides, the CDR3 is TGTGCCAGCGCCGGGGACAGCCCCTACGAGCAGTACTTC. Its translation is CASAGDSPYEQYF.

This chain links TRBV5-1 with TRBJ1-6; 7 bases match TRBD1. CDR3 length equals 18 residues. CDR1 and CDR2 (germline): SGHRS, YFSETQ. J gave up 2 bases and V 0 bases, and 8 bases lay outside the gene matches. CDR3 residues: CASSLAGTGVAYNSPLHF. Here the CDR3 DNA reads TGCGCCAGCAGCTTGGCCGGCACAGGGGTAGCCTATAATTCACCCCTCCACTTT.

Only a few counts were recorded for this clone. This chain's CDR3 is CASSLQTGTGANEQYF. As DNA, the CDR3 is TGTGCCAGCAGCCTCCAAACCGGGACAGGGGCCAACGAGCAGTACTTC. The chain joins TRBV3-1 (or the pseudogene TRBV3-2) to TRBJ2-7; 10 bases match TRBD1. The CDR3 length is 16 residues. After removal of 4 bases from V and 5 bases from J, the junction contained 11 bases not matched to a gene. Per germline, CDR1 LGHDT and CDR2 YNNKEL (reference sequence).

The table lists this clone with a few counts. The chain couples TRBV5-4 to TRBJ1-2; D might be TRBD1 (5 bases). V was pared by 4 bases and J by 0 bases, with 7 bases between. The germline V gene has CDR1 SGHNT and CDR2 YYREEE (reference sequence). The CDR3 covers 13 residues. This chain's CDR3 is CASSVDTNYGYTF. The CDR3 DNA reads as TGTGCCAGCAGCGTGGACACTAACTATGGCTACACCTTC.

The chain is built from TRBV2 and TRBJ2-7, with a tentative D call TRBD1 (5 bases). There are 18 residues in the CDR3. Germline assignment: CDR1 SNHLY and CDR2 FYNNEI. V lost 0 bases to trimming and J lost 2 bases, with 20 bases between them. The CDR3 DNA sequence: TGTGCCAGCAGTGAAGCGGCTTCGTACCGACAGAACCCCTACGAGCAGTACTTC. Encoded protein: CASSEAASYRQNPYEQYF.

The CDR3 region has the DNA TGTGCCAGTAGTACGCAGCAGGGTTTTAAAAACATTCAGTACTTC. It yields the protein CASSTQQGFKNIQYF. The chain employs TRBV19 and TRBJ2-4, with D possibly TRBD1 on 5 matching bases. The V end was cut by 4 bases, the J end by 4 bases, with 14 bases between. The length of the CDR3 is 15 residues. Germline V CDR1 and CDR2: LNHDA, SQIVND (reference sequence).